A selection of T cell receptor beta chains follows, all from one sample in a study of blood T cells in healthy people across ages. TCRdb reprocessed the 5' RACE reads via MiXCR and lists one record per CDR3 protein. The data hold 500,000 to 600,000 distinct CDR3 sequences, with about 25% observed a single time. Sample: blood. The receptors come from a woman aged 70-85 years in good health. Both conserved end residues are part of each CDR3. A D gene is named only where the DNA matches it firmly. The size entry is marked missing in some rows and otherwise reads once, few, many or a size class.

TRBV5-4	TRBJ2-3	NA	TRBD1	15	TGTGCCAGCAGCTCTACAGGGGTGGGGACAGATACGCAGTATTTT	CASSSTGVGTDTQYF
TRBV6-1	TRBJ1-4	NA	NA	14	TGTGCCAGCAGTGAAGGAGGACCTAATGAAAAACTGTTTTTT	CASSEGGPNEKLFF
TRBV4-2	TRBJ2-7	NA	NA	15	TGTGCCAGCAGCCAAGGCCGAGATAGCTCCTACGAGCAGTACTTC	CASSQGRDSSYEQYF
TRBV20-1	TRBJ2-7	few	NA	14	TGCAGTGCTAGAGTGGGCGGAAGCTCCTACGAGCAGTACTTC	CSARVGGSSYEQYF
TRBV5-1	TRBJ2-5	few	NA	14	TGCGCCAGCAGCAAAGGCGTCAACCAAGAGACCCAGTACTTC	CASSKGVNQETQYF
TRBV5-6	TRBJ2-7	few	TRBD1	16	TGTGCCAGCAGCTTGGCCGGGGACAGGGGATCCTACGAGCAGTACTTC	CASSLAGDRGSYEQYF
TRBV30	TRBJ2-5	NA	NA	14	TGTGCCTGGAGTGTAGCGAACTCCGAAGAGACCCAGTACTTC	CAWSVANSEETQYF
TRBV7-9	TRBJ2-7	few	TRBD1	14	TGTGCCAGCAGCCATGGACAGGGCCCCTACGAGCAGTACTTC	CASSHGQGPYEQYF
TRBV6-6	TRBJ2-3	once	TRBD2	15	TGTGCCAGCACTGGCGGGGGGATTCTCACAGATACGCAGTATTTT	CASTGGGILTDTQYF
TRBV20-1	TRBJ2-5	NA	NA	11	TGCAGTGCCGGCACCGGGAATAAGGAGTACTTC	CSAGTGNKEYF
TRBV27	TRBJ1-1	few	NA	16	TGTGCCAGCAGTTTAAAGGCGGGGTACTTGAACACTGAAGCTTTCTTT	CASSLKAGYLNTEAFF
TRBV27	TRBJ1-2	few	TRBD1	13	TGTGCCAGCAGAGGACAGGGAGCCTATGGCTACACCTTC	CASRGQGAYGYTF
TRBV12-3/TRBV12-4	TRBJ1-5	NA	NA	13	TGTGCCAGCAGTCCTAGCGGTCCCCAGCCCCAGCATTTT	CASSPSGPQPQHF
TRBV12-3/TRBV12-4	TRBJ2-3	few	NA	14	TGTGCCAGCGGGGTCTCTAGCGGCACAGATACGCAGTATTTT	CASGVSSGTDTQYF
TRBV19	TRBJ2-2	NA	NA	15	TGTGCCAGTTGGGCCGGCAGGTCAGGGACCGGGGAGCTGTTTTTT	CASWAGRSGTGELFF
TRBV14	TRBJ2-5	NA	NA	15	TGTGCCAGCAGTCGAGTCCAGGGATGGCAAGAGACCCAGTACTTC	CASSRVQGWQETQYF
TRBV9	TRBJ2-3	NA	NA	14	TGTGCCAGCAGCGTAGCTCCAAGGGGCGCAACGCAGTATTTT	CASSVAPRGATQYF
TRBV9	TRBJ1-4	few	NA	15	TGTGCCAGCAGCCTCCCCGGGACGGGTAATGAAAAACTGTTTTTT	CASSLPGTGNEKLFF
TRBV7-2	TRBJ2-3	few	NA	16	TGTGCCAGCAGCTTAATGTTGTCCTATAGCACAGATACGCAGTATTTT	CASSLMLSYSTDTQYF
TRBV6-2/TRBV6-3	TRBJ2-3	few	NA	13	TGTGCCAAAAGGACCCAACCCGAAGATACGCAGTATTTT	CAKRTQPEDTQYF
TRBV7-6	TRBJ1-2	NA	NA	14	TGTGCCAGCAGCTCGTTGTCGTTCTCAGGAGGCTACACCTTC	CASSSLSFSGGYTF
TRBV12-3/TRBV12-4	TRBJ2-1	NA	NA	13	TGTGCCAGCAGAACAGACCCTTACAATGAGCAGTTCTTC	CASRTDPYNEQFF
TRBV7-9	TRBJ2-3	NA	NA	15	TGTGCCAGCAGCCCCCGGGGGGCCCGCAGGGATACGCAGTATTTT	CASSPRGARRDTQYF
TRBV10-3	TRBJ1-2	NA	NA	14	TGTGCCATCAGTGACCGGGGGGAGGTCGGTGGCTACACCTTC	CAISDRGEVGGYTF
TRBV6-2/TRBV6-3	TRBJ2-6	NA	NA	16	TGTACCAGCAGTCCCCGCCCAAGCTCTGGGGCCAACGTCCTGACTTTC	CTSSPRPSSGANVLTF